This T cell receptor (beta chain) is drawn from a study of cytomegalovirus exposure and HLA in healthy donors. General observations from the study: Earlier results showed most TCR beta V segments being productive about 87% or about 30% of the time.

Primers: 60 Vbeta forward and 13 Jbeta reverse. TCRdb's copy holds only in-frame clones and misses some; the assay was immunoSEQ multiplex PCR. This table has approximately 190,000 clones, roughly 80% appearing once. The CDR3 runs 16 residues. After removal of 2 bases from V and 7 bases from J, the junction contained 11 bases not matched to a gene. Germline V CDR1 and CDR2: SGHTA, FQGNSA. Comments on this clone: Its matching antigen is unknown.

The sequence came from a woman between 18 and 29 years old in good health and CMV-seronegative. Sequenced sample: PBMCs. V and J are TRBV7-2 and TRBJ1-5, with 7 positions matching TRBD1. CDR3 region: CASSLYYRGNRQPQHF. The CDR3 nucleotides are TGTGCCAGCAGCTTATACTACAGGGGAAATCGGCAGCCCCAGCATTTT.